This TCR beta chain was documented in a study of T cells in Graves' hyperthyroidism and ophthalmopathy. Study results and caveats: Most expanded thyroid clonotypes above 0.001 also appeared in blood.

Remarks on this clonotype: The antigen is not known.

Patients were excluded because of uncontrolled infection, other autoimmune disease, pregnancy or lactation. CDR1 is MNHNS, CDR2 SASEGT, per germline. CDR3 length equals 17 residues. Trimming left V 6 bases short and J 3 bases short, with 22 bases between. Amplification yielded TCR beta CDR3 regions, with RNA transcripts as the source. Researchers ran a first-round RT-PCR on the TCR CDR3 using the HTBI primer set. TCRdb called the multiplex PCR reads again in MiXCR, with one record for every CDR3 protein. The sample contains under 250,000 distinct CDR3 sequences, roughly 17% of which appear only once. Sequencing was performed on blood. This receptor was taken from a woman aged 50 to 60 with Graves' hyperthyroidism. The chain links TRBV6-1 to TRBJ2-3; tentative D call: TRBD2 (5 bases). The CDR3 DNA reads TGTGCCAGCAGCCCTACCTCGGGGTTCGGCCAAACAGATACGCAGTATTTT. Its protein is CASSPTSGFGQTDTQYF.